This T cell receptor (beta chain) was sequenced in a study of blood T cell repertoires in COVID-19. Whole-study context: COVID-19 samples, acute and convalescent, were from the United States, Italy and Spain.

With 3 bases removed from V and 3 bases from J, the gap between germline ends came to 11 bases. Germline CDR1 and CDR2: GTSNPN and SVGIG (reference sequence). The CDR3 totals 13 residues. Those enrolled, adults aged roughly 18 to 89 years, came from 25 or so US areas. Clinical history as reported by participants underpinned cohort assignment. Donors in Cohort 3 counted as recovered after two negative PCRs, clearance, or symptom resolution. The assay was immunoSEQ multiplex PCR, and TCRdb's table has in-frame clones only and misses some. The repertoire includes some 400,000 clones, around 87% of them detected once, and around 1.3% sits in the top ten.

The sample taken for sequencing was PBMCs or T cells enriched from blood (not recorded which). The V and J genes are TRBV30 and TRBJ1-2, with no clear D. This TCR came from a man aged 25 to 40 who had recovered from COVID-19. DNA for the CDR3: TGTGCCTGGAGCTCGAACTTCTACTATGGCTACACCTTC. The encoded protein is CAWSSNFYYGYTF.